Below, 3 T cell receptor beta chains from the same sample are listed, as sequenced in a study of CD8 T cells in Susac syndrome. Random-hexamer reverse transcription was applied to about 0.45 to 1 ug RNA. In TCRdb, the immunoSEQ multiplex PCR reads were re-called with MiXCR into one record per CDR3 protein. The sample lists approximately 210,000 distinct CDR3 sequences; approximately 95% were seen once. The specimen was CD4+ T cells from PBMCs. These receptors were collected from a human donor with multiple sclerosis.

This chain connects TRBV15 to TRBJ1-2; D gene ambiguous. This CDR3 contains 12 residues. Germline V gene sequence: CDR1 LNHNV, CDR2 YYDKDF (reference sequence). V gave up 6 bases and J gave up 1 base, with 6 bases separating them. CDR3 bases: TGTGCCACCAGAACAGTTAACTATGGCTACACCTTC. Amino acid sequence: CATRTVNYGYTF.

This rearrangement joins TRBV12-3 or TRBV12-4 to TRBJ2-7, with D perhaps matching TRBD1 or TRBD2 (6 bases each). CDR3 length equals 14 residues. With 1 base removed from V and 6 bases from J, the gap between germline ends came to 13 bases. This chain's CDR3 is CASSLGGAQFEQYF. The CDR3 coding sequence is TGTGCCAGCAGTTTAGGGGGGGCTCAGTTCGAGCAGTACTTC.

This rearrangement joins TRBV7-9 to TRBJ2-5, with 9 positions matching TRBD1. Germline V gene sequence: CDR1 SEHNR, CDR2 FQNEAQ (reference sequence). The CDR3 runs to 15 residues. Trimming removed 1 base from V and 3 bases from J; junction bases left unmatched: 3. The CDR3 loop reads CASSLGTGAKETQYF. As DNA, the CDR3 is TGTGCCAGCAGCTTAGGGACAGGGGCTAAAGAGACCCAGTACTTC.